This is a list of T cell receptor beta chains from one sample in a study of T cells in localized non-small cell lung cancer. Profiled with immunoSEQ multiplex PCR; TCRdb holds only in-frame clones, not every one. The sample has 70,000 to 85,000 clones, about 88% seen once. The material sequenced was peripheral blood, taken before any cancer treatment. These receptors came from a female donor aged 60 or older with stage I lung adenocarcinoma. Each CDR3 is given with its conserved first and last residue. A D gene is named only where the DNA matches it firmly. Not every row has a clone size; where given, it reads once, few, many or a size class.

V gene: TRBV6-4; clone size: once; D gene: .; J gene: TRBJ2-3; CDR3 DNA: TGTGCCAGTAGGGACGGAGGCACAGATACGCAGTATTTT; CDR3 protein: CASRDGGTDTQYF
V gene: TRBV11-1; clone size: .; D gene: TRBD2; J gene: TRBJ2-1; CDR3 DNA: TGTGCCAGCAGACGAACTAGCGGGGGGGCAGTTGAGCAGTTCTTC; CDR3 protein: CASRRTSGGAVEQFF
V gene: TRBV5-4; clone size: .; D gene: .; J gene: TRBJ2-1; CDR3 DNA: TGTGCCAGCAGCTTGGACGGGGCATCCTACAATGAGCAGTTCTTC; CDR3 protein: CASSLDGASYNEQFF
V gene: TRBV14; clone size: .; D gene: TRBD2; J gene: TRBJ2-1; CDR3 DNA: TGTGCCAGCAGCCCAGGGACGGGGGGATACAATGAGCAGTTCTTC; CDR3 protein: CASSPGTGGYNEQFF
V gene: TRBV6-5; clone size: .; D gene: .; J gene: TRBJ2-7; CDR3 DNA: TGTGCCAGCAGTTACGGGGGGCGCAACTCCTACGAGCAGTACTTC; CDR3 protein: CASSYGGRNSYEQYF
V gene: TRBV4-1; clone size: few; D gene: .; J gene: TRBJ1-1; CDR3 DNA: TGCGCCAGCAGCCAAGCCTACAACACTGAAGCTTTCTTT; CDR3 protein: CASSQAYNTEAFF
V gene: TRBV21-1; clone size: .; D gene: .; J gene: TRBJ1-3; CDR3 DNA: TGTGCCAGCAGCACTGGCGGGAGGTTCAACTCTGGAAACACCATATATTTT; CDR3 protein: CASSTGGRFNSGNTIYF
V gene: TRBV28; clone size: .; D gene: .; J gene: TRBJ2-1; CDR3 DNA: TGTGCCAGCGGGACTTCCTACAATGAGCAGTTCTTC; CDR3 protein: CASGTSYNEQFF
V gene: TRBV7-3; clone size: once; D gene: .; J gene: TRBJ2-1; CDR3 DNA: TGTGCCAGCAGCTTAGCCGGTTTGGACGATGAGCAGTTCTTC; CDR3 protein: CASSLAGLDDEQFF
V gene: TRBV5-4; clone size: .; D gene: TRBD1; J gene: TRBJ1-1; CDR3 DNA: TGTGCCAGCAGCTACGGGACAGGGGTGTTTAGGACTGAAGCTTTCTTT; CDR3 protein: CASSYGTGVFRTEAFF
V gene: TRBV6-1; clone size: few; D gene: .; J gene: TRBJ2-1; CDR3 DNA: TGTGCCAGCAGTCAGGGGTATAATGAGCAGTTCTTC; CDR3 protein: CASSQGYNEQFF
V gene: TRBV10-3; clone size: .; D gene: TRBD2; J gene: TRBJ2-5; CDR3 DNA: TGTGCCATCAGTGACCCCGGGTTAGCGGGACAACAAGAGACCCAGTACTTC; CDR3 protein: CAISDPGLAGQQETQYF
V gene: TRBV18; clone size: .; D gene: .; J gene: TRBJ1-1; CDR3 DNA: TGTGCCAGCCCACCCGACAGAAACACTGAAGCTTTCTTT; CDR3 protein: CASPPDRNTEAFF
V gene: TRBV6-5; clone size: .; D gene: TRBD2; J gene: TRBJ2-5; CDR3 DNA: TGTGCCAGCAGTTACGCGGGGGGACCACTCCAGTACTTC; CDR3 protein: CASSYAGGPLQYF
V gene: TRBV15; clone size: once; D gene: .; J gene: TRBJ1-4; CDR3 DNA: TGTGCCACCAGCAGAGATCGGCAGGTTAATGAAAAACTGTTTTTT; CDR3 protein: CATSRDRQVNEKLFF
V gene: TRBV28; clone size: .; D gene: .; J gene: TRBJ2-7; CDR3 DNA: TGTGCCAGCAGTTCGGTATTGAGCTCCTACGAGCAGTACTTC; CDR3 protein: CASSSVLSSYEQYF
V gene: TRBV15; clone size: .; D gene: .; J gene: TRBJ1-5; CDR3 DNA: TGTGCCACCAGCAGCCCCGGGAGACAGACCTTTCGCAATCAGCCCCAGCATTTT; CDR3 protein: CATSSPGRQTFRNQPQHF
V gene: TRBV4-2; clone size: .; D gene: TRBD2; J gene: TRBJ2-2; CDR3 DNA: TGTGCCAGCAGCCAAGAAGGTCTAGCGGGGGGGAACACCGGGGAGCTGTTTTTT; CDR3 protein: CASSQEGLAGGNTGELFF
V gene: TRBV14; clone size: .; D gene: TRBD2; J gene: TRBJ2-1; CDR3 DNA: TGTGCCAGCAGCCAAGTGGGCGGGGGGGCCTCCAATGAGCAGTTCTTC; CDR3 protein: CASSQVGGGASNEQFF
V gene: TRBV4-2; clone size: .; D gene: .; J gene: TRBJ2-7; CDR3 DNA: TGTGCCAGCAGCCCCAAGGTCAGCGCCGAGCAGTACTTC; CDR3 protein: CASSPKVSAEQYF
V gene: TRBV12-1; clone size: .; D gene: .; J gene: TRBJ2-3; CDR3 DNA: TGTGCCAGCAGCTGGCTAGCCTCTAGCACAGATACGCAGTATTTT; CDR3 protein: CASSWLASSTDTQYF
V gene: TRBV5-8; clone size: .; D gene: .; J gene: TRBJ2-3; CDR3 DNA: TGTGCCAGCAGCTTGGCTTGGGGCACAGATACGCAGTATTTT; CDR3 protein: CASSLAWGTDTQYF
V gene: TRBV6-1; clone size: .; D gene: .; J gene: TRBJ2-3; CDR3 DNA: TGTGCCAGCAGTGAACTACTGAGCGAGTACACAGATACGCAGTATTTT; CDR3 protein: CASSELLSEYTDTQYF
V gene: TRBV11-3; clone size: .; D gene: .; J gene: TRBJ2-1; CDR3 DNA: TGTGCCAGCAGCCCGGGACCTCTTTATGAGCAGTTCTTC; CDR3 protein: CASSPGPLYEQFF
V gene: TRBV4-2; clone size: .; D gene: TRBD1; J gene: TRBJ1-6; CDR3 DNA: TGTGCCAGCAGCCATTATGACAGGGATGGTTCACCCCTCCACTTT; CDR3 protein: CASSHYDRDGSPLHF
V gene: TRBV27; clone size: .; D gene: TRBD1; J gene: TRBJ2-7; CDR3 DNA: TGTGCCAGCAGTCCCCGGGACAGGGGGATCCACGAGCAGTACTTC; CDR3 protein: CASSPRDRGIHEQYF
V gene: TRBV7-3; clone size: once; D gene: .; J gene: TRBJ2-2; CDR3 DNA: TGTGCCAGCAGCTTAAGGCAGGGAGACACCGGGGAGCTGTTTTTT; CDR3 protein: CASSLRQGDTGELFF
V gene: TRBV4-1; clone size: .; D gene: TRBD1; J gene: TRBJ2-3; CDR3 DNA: TGCGCCAGCAGCCAAGTATTTGGACAGGGTTCAGATACGCAGTATTTT; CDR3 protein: CASSQVFGQGSDTQYF
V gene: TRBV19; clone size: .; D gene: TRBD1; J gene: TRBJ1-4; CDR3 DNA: TGTGCCAGTAGCCTTGGGACAGGGGTTAATGAAAAACTGTTTTTT; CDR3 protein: CASSLGTGVNEKLFF
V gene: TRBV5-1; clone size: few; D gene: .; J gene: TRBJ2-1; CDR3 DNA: TGCGCCAGCAGCTTTTCCTACAATGAGCAGTTCTTC; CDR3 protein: CASSFSYNEQFF
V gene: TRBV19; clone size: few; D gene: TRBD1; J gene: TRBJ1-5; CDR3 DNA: TGTGCCAGTAGCCCCGGGACAGGGGGCACTCAGCCCCAGCATTTT; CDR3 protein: CASSPGTGGTQPQHF
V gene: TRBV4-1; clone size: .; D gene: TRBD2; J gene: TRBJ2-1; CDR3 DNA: TGCGCCAGCAGCCAAGGGGCCCCCGGGACTAGCGACTACAATGAGCAGTTCTTC; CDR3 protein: CASSQGAPGTSDYNEQFF
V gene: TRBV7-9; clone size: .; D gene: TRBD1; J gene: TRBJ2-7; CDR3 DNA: TGTGCCAGCAGCTTAGCACAGGGGGACGAGCAGTACTTC; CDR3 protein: CASSLAQGDEQYF
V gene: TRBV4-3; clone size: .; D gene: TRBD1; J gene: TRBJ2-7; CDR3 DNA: TGCGCCAGCAGCCAGGCGACAGGGGAGCCCTTC; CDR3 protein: CASSQATGEPF
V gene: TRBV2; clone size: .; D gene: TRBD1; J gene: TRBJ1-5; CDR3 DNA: TGTGCCAGCAGCCAATACGCGACAGGGTCAGATCAGCCCCAGCATTTT; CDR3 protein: CASSQYATGSDQPQHF
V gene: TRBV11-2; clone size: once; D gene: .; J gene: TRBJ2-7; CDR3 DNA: TGTGCCAGCAGCCCAATGTTGGGAGCCACCTACGAGCAGTACTTC; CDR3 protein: CASSPMLGATYEQYF
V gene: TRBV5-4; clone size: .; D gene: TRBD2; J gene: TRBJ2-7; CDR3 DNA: TGTGCCAGCAGCTTGGCAACTACTAGCGGCTTAATCTTC; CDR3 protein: CASSLATTSGLIF
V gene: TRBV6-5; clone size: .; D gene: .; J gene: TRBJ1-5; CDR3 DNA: TGTGCCAGCAGCCGGGACAGCAATCAGCCCCAGCATTTT; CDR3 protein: CASSRDSNQPQHF
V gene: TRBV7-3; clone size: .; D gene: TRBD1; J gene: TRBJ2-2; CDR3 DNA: TGTGCCAGCAGCTTAGGGGACAGGGGTTCCGGGGAGCTGTTTTTT; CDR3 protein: CASSLGDRGSGELFF
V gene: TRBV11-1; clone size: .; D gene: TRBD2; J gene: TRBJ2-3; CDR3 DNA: TGTGCCAGCAGCACCACTAGCGGGTACCTTCCTAGCACAGATACGCAGTATTTT; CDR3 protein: CASSTTSGYLPSTDTQYF
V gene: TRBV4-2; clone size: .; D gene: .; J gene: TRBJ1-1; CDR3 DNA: TGTGCCAGCAGCCAAGTTGGTAGGGGGAACACTGAAGCTTTCTTT; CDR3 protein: CASSQVGRGNTEAFF
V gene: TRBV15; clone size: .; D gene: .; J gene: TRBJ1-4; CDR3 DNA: TGTGCCACCAGCAGGGCAAACGGGTATGAAAAACTGTTTTTT; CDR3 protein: CATSRANGYEKLFF
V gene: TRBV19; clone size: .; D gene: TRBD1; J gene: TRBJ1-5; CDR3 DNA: TGTGCCAGTAGTATGATGACAGGGAATAAGCCCCAGCATTTT; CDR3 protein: CASSMMTGNKPQHF
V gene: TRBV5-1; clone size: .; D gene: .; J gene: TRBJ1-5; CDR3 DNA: TGCGCCAGCAGCCCCGTGGGGGGAGGCAATCAGCCCCAGCATTTT; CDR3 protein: CASSPVGGGNQPQHF
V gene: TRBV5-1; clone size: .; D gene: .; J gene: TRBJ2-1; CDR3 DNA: TGCGCCAGCAGCTTGGTGGTAGAGTGGGGAACTTACAATGAGCAGTTCTTC; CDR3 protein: CASSLVVEWGTYNEQFF
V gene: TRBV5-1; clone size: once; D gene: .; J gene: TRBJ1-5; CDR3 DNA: TGCGCCAGCAGCTTGATGGGGGGTGACAATCAGCCCCAGCATTTT; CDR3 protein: CASSLMGGDNQPQHF
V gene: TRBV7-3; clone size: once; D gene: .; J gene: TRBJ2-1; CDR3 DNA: TGTGCCAGCAGCGCTCGACCCGGGAGCCAGGGGTACAATGAGCAGTTCTTC; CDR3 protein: CASSARPGSQGYNEQFF
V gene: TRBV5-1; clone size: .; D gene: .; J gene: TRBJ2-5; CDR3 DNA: TGCGCCAGCAGCCAAGAGACCCAGTACTTC; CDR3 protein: CASSQETQYF
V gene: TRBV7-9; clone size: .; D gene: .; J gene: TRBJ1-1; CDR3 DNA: TGTGCCAGCAGCTTAGGATCGAACACTGAAGCTTTCTTT; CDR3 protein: CASSLGSNTEAFF
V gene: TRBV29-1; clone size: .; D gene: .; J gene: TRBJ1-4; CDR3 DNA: TGCAGCGTTAAGAGGCAGGCTGGCGAAAAACTGTTTTTT; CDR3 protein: CSVKRQAGEKLFF
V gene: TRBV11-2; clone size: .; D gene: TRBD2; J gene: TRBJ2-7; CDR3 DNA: TGTGCCAGCAGCTTGGAAGCGGGAGGATTGAGCGAGCAGTACTTC; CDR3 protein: CASSLEAGGLSEQYF
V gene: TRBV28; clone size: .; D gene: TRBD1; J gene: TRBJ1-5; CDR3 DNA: TGTGCCAGCAGGCAGGGGGTCAGGCAGCCCCAGCATTTT; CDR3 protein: CASRQGVRQPQHF
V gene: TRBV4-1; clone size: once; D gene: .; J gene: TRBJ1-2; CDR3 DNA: TGCGCCAGCAGCCTGCCGGGACAAAACTATGGCTACACCTTC; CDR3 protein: CASSLPGQNYGYTF
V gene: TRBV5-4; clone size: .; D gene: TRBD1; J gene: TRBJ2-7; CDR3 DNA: TGTGCCAGCAGCTACAGGGGGACCTACGAGCAGTACTTC; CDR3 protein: CASSYRGTYEQYF
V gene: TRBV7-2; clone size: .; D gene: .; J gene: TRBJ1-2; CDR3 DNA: TGTGCCAGCAGCCGCGGGTCCCTCCGCTATGGCTACACCTTC; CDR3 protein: CASSRGSLRYGYTF
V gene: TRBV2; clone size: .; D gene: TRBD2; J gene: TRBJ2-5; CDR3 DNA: TGTGCCAGCAGTCTGGGGACTAGCGGGGGCACACAAGAGACCCAGTACTTC; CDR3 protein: CASSLGTSGGTQETQYF
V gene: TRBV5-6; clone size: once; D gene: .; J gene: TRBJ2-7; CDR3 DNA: TGTGCCAGCAGCTTTGTCTATCAGGGATTCGTGCAGTACTTC; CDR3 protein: CASSFVYQGFVQYF